This T cell receptor beta chain was captured in a study of T cell responses to AZD1222 COVID-19 vaccine. The study, taken as a whole, reports: Targets within unmutated variant regions were reportedly found for nearly half of spike-specific TCRs.

This clone was observed once. Antigen: not known. Between the trimmed V and J ends, which lost 3 bases and 7 bases, there was a span of 12 bases. The CDR3 totals 14 residues. Germline V gene data show CDR1 as MDHEN and CDR2 as SYDVKM. Sequenced by immunoSEQ multiplex PCR; TCRdb stores in-frame clones only, minus some. Found here are 150,000 to 200,000 clones, just over 90% of them singletons; the top ten hold approximately 1.2%. The TCR comes from an adult who received the AZD1222 COVID-19 vaccine. The chain has TRBV28 and TRBJ2-2; tentatively, D is TRBD2 (6 bases). This specimen was peripheral blood, taken 28 days after the second AZD1222 dose. The CDR3: CASSLGGVFGELFF. CDR3 DNA: TGTGCCAGCAGTTTGGGCGGGGTATTCGGGGAGCTGTTTTTT.